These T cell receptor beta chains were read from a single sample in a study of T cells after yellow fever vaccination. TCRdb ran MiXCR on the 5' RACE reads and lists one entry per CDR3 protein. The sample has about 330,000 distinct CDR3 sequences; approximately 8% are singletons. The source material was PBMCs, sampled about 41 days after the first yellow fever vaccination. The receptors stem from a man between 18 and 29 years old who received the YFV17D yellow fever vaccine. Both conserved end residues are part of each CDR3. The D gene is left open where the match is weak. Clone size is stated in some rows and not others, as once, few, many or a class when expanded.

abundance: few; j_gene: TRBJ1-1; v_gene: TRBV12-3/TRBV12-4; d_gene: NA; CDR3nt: TGTGCCACCAATTCTCGAGGGTACACTGAAGCTTTCTTT; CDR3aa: CATNSRGYTEAFF
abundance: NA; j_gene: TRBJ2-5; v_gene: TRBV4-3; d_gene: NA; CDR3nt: TGCGCCAGCAGCCAAGATGGAAGGGCATGGGCGAAAGAGACCCAGTACTTC; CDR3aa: CASSQDGRAWAKETQYF
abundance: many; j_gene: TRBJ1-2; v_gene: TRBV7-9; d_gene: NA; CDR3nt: TGTGCCAGCAGCTTTAGCGGGGGTGGCTACACCTTC; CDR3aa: CASSFSGGGYTF
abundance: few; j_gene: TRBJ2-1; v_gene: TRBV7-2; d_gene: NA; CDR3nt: TGTGCCAGCAGCTTCACCGAAAACTCGTACAATGAGCAGTTCTTC; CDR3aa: CASSFTENSYNEQFF
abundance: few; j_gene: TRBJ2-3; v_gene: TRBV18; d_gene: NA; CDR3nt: TGTGCCAGCTCATCTGCTGCGGGGGCACAAGATACGCAGTATTTT; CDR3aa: CASSSAAGAQDTQYF
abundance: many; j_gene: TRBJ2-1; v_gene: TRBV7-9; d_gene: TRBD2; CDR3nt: TGTGCCAGCAGCTTAGTTCCGGCGGGGGGGAACAATGAGCAGTTCTTC; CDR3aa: CASSLVPAGGNNEQFF
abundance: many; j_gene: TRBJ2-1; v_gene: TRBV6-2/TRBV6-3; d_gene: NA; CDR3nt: TGTGCCAGCAGTTACCCCCACAATGAGCAGTTCTTC; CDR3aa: CASSYPHNEQFF
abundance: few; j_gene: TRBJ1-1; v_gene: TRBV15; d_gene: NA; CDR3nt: TGTGCCACCAGCAGACAACTAGGGCCTGAAGCTTTCTTT; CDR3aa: CATSRQLGPEAFF
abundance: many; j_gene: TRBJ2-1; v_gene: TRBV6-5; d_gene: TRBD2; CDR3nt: TGTGCCAGCAGTTACTCGACTAGCGGGTGGGGCAATGAGCAGTTCTTC; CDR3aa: CASSYSTSGWGNEQFF
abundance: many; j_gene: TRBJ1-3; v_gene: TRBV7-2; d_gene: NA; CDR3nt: TGTGCCAGCAGCTGGGACTCTGGAAACACCATATATTTT; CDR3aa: CASSWDSGNTIYF
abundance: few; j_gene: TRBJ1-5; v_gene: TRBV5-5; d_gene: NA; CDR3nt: TGTGCCAGCAGCTTGGCCGGCGGGAGTAGCAATCAGCCCCAGCATTTT; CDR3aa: CASSLAGGSSNQPQHF
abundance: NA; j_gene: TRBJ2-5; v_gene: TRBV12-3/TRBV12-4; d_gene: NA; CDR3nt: TGTGCCAGCAAACCCGTGGTCCAAGAGACCCAGTACTTC; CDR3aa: CASKPVVQETQYF
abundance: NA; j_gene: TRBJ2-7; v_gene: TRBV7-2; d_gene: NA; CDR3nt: TGTGCCAGCAGCTTGGGTATTCTTCGGCTCGGCGAGCAGTACTTC; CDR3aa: CASSLGILRLGEQYF
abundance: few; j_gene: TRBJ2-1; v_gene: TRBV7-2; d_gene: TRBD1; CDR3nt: TGTGCCAGCAGCTTCCGGGACAGGGGCAATGAGCAGTTCTTC; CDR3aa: CASSFRDRGNEQFF
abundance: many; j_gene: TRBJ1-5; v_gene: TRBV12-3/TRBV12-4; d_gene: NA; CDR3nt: TGTGCCAGCAGTCGGGGTTCGTGGCACCAGCATTTT; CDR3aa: CASSRGSWHQHF